The 27 T cell receptor beta chains below come from one sample, sequenced in a study of beta chain features in type 1 diabetes. Study results and limitations: Researchers report that Type 1 diabetes patients had moderately but significantly shorter TCRB CDR3s across all four CD4+ subsets.

Sequenced material consisted of expressed TCRB transcripts (all of the isolated RNA was reverse transcribed). Produced via immunoSEQ multiplex PCR; TCRdb's table is partial and in-frame only. The table shows a few hundred thousand clones, with around 10% occurring only once. No antigen is known for these receptors. The source material was central memory CD4+ T cells from blood. These receptors all stem from a man under 40 with type 1 diabetes.

This clone came up many times. The CDR3 region has the DNA TGCAGCGCTTCCGGACAGGGAGGGACAGATACGCAGTATTTT. It yields the protein CSASGQGGTDTQYF. This rearrangement joins TRBV29-1 to TRBJ2-3, with a weak D call TRBD1 (8 bases). The V gene's germline CDR1 is SQVTM and CDR2 ANQGSEA. V was cut by 7 bases and J by 3 bases, with 17 bases left in between. This CDR3 spans 14 amino acids.

This clone was counted only a few times. This rearrangement joins TRBV18 to TRBJ2-1, with D maybe TRBD2 (5 bases). Germline loops: CDR1 KGHSH, CDR2 LQKENI. CDR3 size: 16 residues. V lost 4 bases to trimming and J lost 6 bases, with 19 bases between them. This chain's CDR3 is CASSLRRGSLRNEQFF. The CDR3 coding sequence is TGTGCCAGCTCACTTAGACGGGGATCGCTACGCAATGAGCAGTTCTTC.

The chain links TRBV18 to TRBJ2-3; D is unresolved. V was trimmed by 4 bases and J by 2 bases, leaving 7 bases between them. CDR1 and CDR2 (germline): KGHSH, LQKENI. CDR3 length equals 13 residues. Here the CDR3 reads CASSRQNTDTQYF. CDR3 bases: TGTGCCAGCTCACGGCAGAACACAGATACGCAGTATTTT. The full variable domain, completed using reference TRBV18 and TRBJ2-3, is NAGVMQNPRHLVRRRGQEARLRCSPMKGHSHVYWYRQLPEEGLKFMVYLQKENIIDESGMPKERFSAEFPKEGPSILRIQQVVRGDSAAYFCASSRQNTDTQYFGPGTRLTVL.

As to this clone: The missing conserved phenylalanine or tryptophan at the end of this CDR3 makes a read error likely. This chain uses TRBV4-1 with TRBJ2-7; D is undetermined. The CDR3 is made up of 11 amino acids. The V gene's germline CDR1 is MGHRA and CDR2 YSYEKL. V was shortened by 0 bases and J by 6 bases, with 3 bases between the two germline ends. The CDR3 DNA sequence: TGCGCCAGCAGCCAAGACACCGAGCAGTACCTC. Its protein is CASSQDTEQYL.

This chain connects TRBV9 to TRBJ2-3; 9 bases align to TRBD2. V gave up 0 bases and J gave up 4 bases; unmatched junction bases: 9. Germline assignment: CDR1 SGDLS and CDR2 YYNGEE. This CDR3 has 17 residues. CDR3 DNA sequence: TGTGCCAGCAGCGTAGCGTCGGGCGGGAGGGCCCCAGATACGCAGTATTTT. This encodes CASSVASGGRAPDTQYF.

This chain connects TRBV7-8 to TRBJ2-7; 8 bases map to TRBD2. Germline V lookup: CDR1 SGHVS, CDR2 FQNEAQ. The CDR3 is made up of 14 amino acids. V was pared by 4 bases and J by 2 bases, with 4 bases of the junction left unmatched. In DNA form, the CDR3 reads TGTGCCAGCAGCTGGGGACTAGATGCCTACGAGCAGTACTTC. Protein: CASSWGLDAYEQYF.

CDR3 loop: CASSLVPETQYF. CDR3 in DNA: TGTGCCAGCAGTTTGGTCCCAGAGACCCAGTACTTC. V usage is TRBV6-5 and J usage is TRBJ2-5; D is unresolved. Germline values: CDR1 MNHEY, CDR2 SVGAGI. The CDR3 is 12 amino acids. V was clipped by 4 bases and J by 4 bases, with 7 bases between them.

This chain uses TRBV18 with TRBJ2-5; D ambiguous. Gene TRBJ2-7 matches the end of the DNA better, so the J call may be wrong. The CDR3 is 15 residues long. The germline V gene has CDR1 KGHSH and CDR2 LQKENI. The CDR3 DNA reads as TGTGCCAGCTCACCAAGTCTTATGGAATCCGGCGAGCAGTACTTC. This translates into CASSPSLMESGEQYF.

This clone turned up a few times. The V gene is TRBV29-1, the J gene TRBJ2-5; possibly TRBD1 or TRBD2 for D (6 bases each). The assigned J gene may be wrong: the sequence end matches TRBJ2-7 better. Germline V gene lookup returns CDR1 SQVTM and CDR2 ANQGSEA. The CDR3 has 14 amino acids. This CDR3 is CSVGPKGGHYEQYF. The CDR3 DNA reads TGCAGCGTTGGCCCTAAGGGGGGCCACTACGAGCAGTACTTC.

In the case of this clone: In the same sample, other DNA sequences code for this CDR3. The J gene is TRBJ1-1, the V gene TRBV7-9; D is unclear. Germline CDR1 is SEHNR and CDR2 is FQNEAQ (reference sequence). The CDR3 runs to 12 residues. The V gene lost 2 bases and the J gene lost 2 bases, with 3 bases spanning the gap. CDR3 in DNA: TGTGCCAGCAGCTTATCTAACACTGAAGCTTTCTTT. This codes for CASSLSNTEAFF.

This clone was seen a few times. The chain has TRBV11-2 and TRBJ1-2; D is perhaps TRBD1 (6 bases). Per the germline V gene, CDR1 is SGHAT and CDR2 is FQNNGV. CDR3 length equals 12 residues. Trimming took off 5 bases at V and 5 bases at J, with 9 bases between the two ends. The CDR3 DNA sequence: TGTGCCAGCAGCGAACAGGGTTATGGCTACACCTTC. Protein product: CASSEQGYGYTF. The full variable domain, rest sourced from reference TRBV11-2 and TRBJ1-2, is EAGVAQSPRYKIIEKRQSVAFWCNPISGHATLYWYQQILGQGPKLLIQFQNNGVVDDSQLPKDRFSAERLKGVDSTLKIQPAKLEDSAVYLCASSEQGYGYTFGSGTRLTVV.

This clone was seen only a few times. The chain combines TRBV6-1 with TRBJ2-5, with 8 bases that match TRBD1. This CDR3 has 17 amino acids. V was pared by 4 bases and J by 5 bases, with 15 bases of the junction left unmatched. The germline gives CDR1 MNHNS, CDR2 SASEGT. CDR3 coding DNA: TGTGCCAGCAGTGGTCGGTTAGGGCAGGGGGCGTCGGAGACCCAGTACTTC. Its translation: CASSGRLGQGASETQYF.

This clone was counted only a few times. The chain employs TRBV18 and TRBJ1-4, with D unclear. The CDR3 is made up of 15 amino acids. V shed 3 bases and J shed 5 bases, with 13 bases lying between them. Germline CDR1 and CDR2: KGHSH and LQKENI. The CDR3: CASSPRQIQNEKLFF. The CDR3 region has the DNA TGTGCCAGCTCACCGAGGCAGATCCAAAATGAAAAACTGTTTTTT.

The table lists this clone with a few counts. This chain connects TRBV4-3 to TRBJ2-1, with D maybe TRBD2 (6 bases). Germline V gene sequence: CDR1 LGHNA, CDR2 YSLEER. This CDR3 has 18 residues. V dropped 2 bases and J dropped 2 bases, with 19 bases sitting between them. The chain's CDR3 is CASSQRKVDYSPYNEQFF. The CDR3 nucleotides are TGCGCCAGCAGCCAAAGGAAGGTGGACTATTCGCCCTACAATGAGCAGTTCTTC.

The chain couples TRBV13 to TRBJ2-2; D possibly uses TRBD1 or TRBD2 (5 bases each). This CDR3 is built from 15 residues. From germline, CDR1 is PRHDT and CDR2 FYEKMQ (reference sequence). The V end was cut by 6 bases, the J end by 8 bases, with 19 bases between. CDR3 sequence: CASSERDQWVGELFF. The CDR3 DNA is TGTGCCAGCAGTGAACGGGACCAATGGGTGGGGGAGCTGTTTTTT.

This clone has ten or more counts. This rearrangement joins TRBV7-9 to TRBJ1-2; 9 nucleotides line up with TRBD1. The CDR3 covers 14 residues. J lost 2 bases, V lost 4 bases, and 2 bases had no gene match. CDR1 is SEHNR, CDR2 FQNEAQ, per germline (reference sequence). Here the CDR3 reads CASSSGTGNYGYTF. CDR3 nucleotides: TGTGCCAGCAGCTCGGGGACAGGGAACTATGGCTACACCTTC.

This clone appeared a few times. The chain has TRBV18 and TRBJ1-5; 7 positions match TRBD1. In germline, CDR1 is KGHSH, CDR2 LQKENI. V gave up 2 bases and J gave up 4 bases; unmatched junction bases: 5. CDR3 length: 15 amino acids. CDR3: CASSPIGTANQPQHF. CDR3 in DNA: TGTGCCAGCTCACCAATCGGGACAGCAAATCAGCCCCAGCATTTT.

This chain connects TRBV30 to TRBJ1-4, with 8 bases identical to TRBD1. The trim removed 3 bases at V and 4 bases at J, leaving 7 bases unmatched. The CDR3 is made up of 15 amino acids. Per germline, CDR1 GTSNPN and CDR2 SVGIG (reference sequence). The CDR3 sequence: CAWRTQGAYNEKLFF. The CDR3 DNA reads as TGTGCCTGGAGAACCCAGGGGGCTTATAATGAAAAACTGTTTTTT.

This clone has a handful of counts. The chain couples TRBV7-9 to TRBJ2-3; 7 bases map to TRBD1. CDR3 length: 16 amino acids. Germline CDR1 SEHNR, CDR2 FQNEAQ (reference sequence). The trim removed 6 bases at V and 0 bases at J, leaving 9 bases unmatched. CDR3 sequence reads: CASSDDRVRSTDTQYF. The CDR3, as DNA: TGTGCCAGCAGTGACGACAGGGTACGCAGCACAGATACGCAGTATTTT.

This clone was detected only a few times. The chain recombines TRBV7-2 with TRBJ2-4, with 8 positions matching TRBD1. The V segment lost 5 bases and the J segment 6 bases; nucleotides outside the gene matches: 9. The CDR3 consists of 15 residues. Germline-derived CDR1 and CDR2 are SGHTA and FQGNSA. The CDR3 is CASSPGTGLLNIQYF. The CDR3 DNA follows: TGTGCCAGCAGCCCCGGGACAGGCCTTCTAAACATTCAGTACTTC.

The chain recombines TRBV5-4 with TRBJ2-5, with TRBD1 matching 9 bases. CDR3 size: 15 residues. Germline V CDR1 and CDR2: SGHNT, YYREEE (reference sequence). Unmatched junction bases numbered 7, after V lost 4 bases and J lost 3 bases. In nucleotides, the CDR3 is TGTGCCAGCAGCCGATTCGGGGACAGGGAAGAGACCCAGTACTTC. Residues: CASSRFGDREETQYF.

This clone has just a few counts. This specimen includes other DNA sequences encoding the same CDR3. The chain recombines TRBV2 with TRBJ1-5; D gene ambiguous. CDR3 length: 13 amino acids. Trimming cost V 4 bases and J 4 bases, with 8 bases left between them. CDR1 is SNHLY, CDR2 FYNNEI, per germline. The CDR3 DNA reads as TGTGCCAGCAGTGGGCAGCCTAATCAGCCCCAGCATTTT. It encodes CASSGQPNQPQHF.

The CDR3 sequence: CASSLTGVNYGYTF. The CDR3 nucleotides are TGTGCCAGCAGTTTAACAGGGGTTAACTATGGCTACACCTTC. This sequence joins TRBV28 and TRBJ1-2; 7 bases align to TRBD1. The germline V gene encodes CDR1 MDHEN and CDR2 SYDVKM. CDR3 size: 14 residues. V was pared by 2 bases and J by 1 base, with 1 base of the junction left unmatched.

The sample holds many counts of this clone. V gene TRBV29-1 combines with J gene TRBJ1-3; no definite D call. The V gene lost 0 bases and the J gene lost 0 bases, with 9 bases spanning the gap. This CDR3 is built from 15 residues. The germline CDR1 and CDR2 sequences are SQVTM and ANQGSEA. The CDR3 sequence: CSVEDLKVSGNTIYF. The CDR3 DNA is TGCAGCGTTGAAGATCTTAAAGTCTCTGGAAACACCATATATTTT.

The gene calls are TRBV5-4 and TRBJ2-6; perhaps TRBD1 as D (5 bases). Germline CDR1 SGHNT, CDR2 YYREEE (reference sequence). The germline V and J ends were trimmed by 1 base and 1 base, with 15 bases remaining between them. This CDR3 is built from 18 residues. The CDR3 bases are TGTGCCAGCAGCTTGAGTTATCAGGGTCTGTCTGGGGCCAACGTCCTGACTTTC. Protein: CASSLSYQGLSGANVLTF.

At least ten counts were recorded for this clone. This chain links TRBV7-9 with TRBJ1-3, with 7 bases matching TRBD1. Trimming cost V 4 bases and J 0 bases; bases outside gene matches: 3. Per germline, CDR1 SEHNR and CDR2 FQNEAQ (reference sequence). The length of the CDR3 is 15 residues. The CDR3 sequence is CASSSGQPSGNTIYF. The CDR3 coding sequence is TGTGCCAGCAGCTCGGGACAGCCCTCTGGAAACACCATATATTTT. Full variable domain (remainder filled in from reference TRBV7-9 and TRBJ1-3): DTGVSQNPRHKITKRGQNVTFRCDPISEHNRLYWYRQTLGQGPEFLTYFQNEAQLEKSRLLSDRFSAERPKGSFSTLEIQRTEQGDSAMYLCASSSGQPSGNTIYFGEGSWLTVV.

The CDR3 DNA sequence: TGTGCCAGCAGTTCCTTGCTAGCACAAGATTTGAACACTGAAGCTTTCTTT. Translation: CASSSLLAQDLNTEAFF. This rearrangement joins TRBV27 to TRBJ1-1, with D hard to call. Between the trimmed V and J ends, which lost 4 bases and 0 bases, there was a span of 18 bases. Germline CDR1 and CDR2: MNHEY and SMNVEV (reference sequence). The CDR3 covers 17 residues.